Listed below are T cell receptor beta chains from one sample, sequenced in a study of blood T cell repertoires in COVID-19. Assay used: immunoSEQ multiplex PCR; TCRdb lists only in-frame clones, some missing. This sample has tens of thousands of clones, with roughly 80% found just once. The material sequenced was peripheral blood. The receptors originated from a human donor in a cohort sampled during active COVID-19. The CDR3 runs from the conserved cysteine through the conserved F or W. Each record gives: D gene, V gene, J gene, clone size, CDR3 DNA, CDR3 protein. The D gene is left open where the match is weak. Expanded clones get a size class; other rows say once, few or many, or leave the size out.

TRBD2,TRBV3-1/TRBV3-2,TRBJ2-1,-,TGTGCCAGCAGCCCACTCGGGGGGGGCGCCTACAATGAGCAGTTCTTC,CASSPLGGGAYNEQFF
-,TRBV6-5,TRBJ2-3,-,TGTGCCAGCAGCCGAGGGGGGGGCGAAGATACGCAGTATTTT,CASSRGGGEDTQYF
TRBD2,TRBV4-1,TRBJ2-7,few,TGCGCCAGCAGCCCCAGGGATAGCGGGGACTCCAGCTCCTACGAGCAGTACTTC,CASSPRDSGDSSSYEQYF
TRBD2,TRBV3-1/TRBV3-2,TRBJ2-3,once,TGTGCCAGCAGCCCATTTAGCGGGACCTCCACAGATACGCAGTATTTT,CASSPFSGTSTDTQYF
-,TRBV6-5,TRBJ1-1,-,TGTGCCAGCAGTTCGGCCAGGGGCAATACCTACACTGAAGCTTTCTTT,CASSSARGNTYTEAFF
TRBD1,TRBV19,TRBJ1-6,-,TGTGCCAGTAGTAGTAACAGGGGTATCTATAATTCACCCCTCCACTTT,CASSSNRGIYNSPLHF
TRBD2,TRBV4-2,TRBJ2-5,-,TGTGCCAGCAGCCAGTCGGGGTCTAGCGGGTCACAAGAGACCCAGTACTTC,CASSQSGSSGSQETQYF
-,TRBV15,TRBJ2-5,-,TGTGCCACCAGCAGAGGGAGCCAAGAGACCCAGTACTTC,CATSRGSQETQYF
-,TRBV18,TRBJ2-1,once,TGTGCCAGCTCACCTAGGAGCGGATACTCCTACAATGAGCAGTTCTTC,CASSPRSGYSYNEQFF
-,TRBV4-3,TRBJ1-4,-,TGCGCCAGCAGCCTGACAGGTCCCGGTGATGAAAAACTGTTTTTT,CASSLTGPGDEKLFF
-,TRBV5-1,TRBJ2-1,few,TGCGCCAGCAGCCCGGACAGCTATAGCTCCTACAATGAGCAGTTCTTC,CASSPDSYSSYNEQFF
-,TRBV7-2,TRBJ1-1,-,TGTGCCAGCAGCTTAGGACAGCGGAACACTGAAGCTTTCTTT,CASSLGQRNTEAFF
-,TRBV18,TRBJ2-7,-,TGTGCCAGCTCACTGGACAGAAACTCCTACGAGCAGTACTTC,CASSLDRNSYEQYF
-,TRBV19,TRBJ1-6,-,TGTGCCAGTAGTATAAGGGGGACGGAGGATTCACCCCTCCACTTT,CASSIRGTEDSPLHF
-,TRBV29-1,TRBJ1-2,-,TGCAGCGCCGACAGTGGACAAGGATATGGCTACACCTTC,CSADSGQGYGYTF